These 20 T cell receptor beta chains share one sample of origin, sequenced in a study of cytomegalovirus exposure and HLA in healthy donors. 13 Jbeta primers and 60 Vbeta primers were used for the PCR. Clones were read by immunoSEQ multiplex PCR, and TCRdb kept only the in-frame ones, dropping some. The data show 170,000 or so clones, approximately 84% seen once. Material for sequencing was PBMCs. The receptor set was obtained from a girl aged 10 to 17 in good health and CMV-seropositive.

Comment on this clone: Other DNA variants within this sample encode the same CDR3. J is TRBJ1-6 and V is TRBV10-1; 9 positions agree with TRBD1. The V and J ends lost 3 bases and 10 bases, in that order; junction bases with no gene match: 7. Germline V gives CDR1 WNHNN, CDR2 SYGVQD (reference sequence). The CDR3 extends over 15 amino acids. CDR3 protein: CASSDSGQGISPLHF. The CDR3 DNA sequence: TGCGCCAGCAGTGATTCGGGACAGGGAATCTCACCCCTCCACTTT.

The chain links TRBV4-2 to TRBJ2-2; 13 nucleotides agree with TRBD2. The CDR3 totals 18 residues. V trimming: 4 bases; J trimming: 6 bases; junction bases outside the gene matches: 11. The germline CDR1 and CDR2 sequences are LGHNA and YNFKEQ. CDR3 residues: CASSLLRGLAGVPGELFF. CDR3 coding DNA: TGTGCCAGCAGCCTCCTAAGAGGACTAGCGGGGGTCCCCGGGGAGCTGTTTTTT.

V is TRBV28 and J is TRBJ1-1; 9 bases line up with TRBD1. From germline, CDR1 is MDHEN and CDR2 SYDVKM. This CDR3 spans 15 amino acids. The ends lost 2 bases at V and 8 bases at J; junction bases unmatched: 9. For the CDR3, the DNA is TGTGCCAGCAGTTTAAAGGGGACAGGGCTACGGGAAGCTTTCTTT. As protein: CASSLKGTGLREAFF.

The chain has TRBV5-4 and TRBJ1-1; 9 bases are a match to TRBD1. The junction had 7 bases not matched to a gene; V was cut back by 4 bases and J by 6 bases. CDR1 and CDR2 from the germline V gene are SGHNT and YYREEE (reference sequence). The length of the CDR3 is 14 residues. The CDR3, as DNA: TGTGCCAGCAGCCCTCGACAGGGGGAATCTGAAGCTTTCTTT. Amino acid sequence: CASSPRQGESEAFF.

J is TRBJ1-1 and V is TRBV13; tentatively, D is TRBD1 (6 bases). The CDR3 covers 14 residues. The germline gives CDR1 PRHDT, CDR2 FYEKMQ (reference sequence). Trimming stripped 4 bases from V and 6 bases from J, with 15 bases between. The CDR3 DNA is TGTGCCAGCAGCTACAATACAGGGTATTCTGAAGCTTTCTTT. This gives the protein CASSYNTGYSEAFF.

The J gene is TRBJ1-1, the V gene TRBV27; 10 nucleotides match TRBD1. The V gene's germline CDR1 is MNHEY and CDR2 SMNVEV (reference sequence). J lost 6 bases, V lost 8 bases, and 3 bases had no gene match. CDR3 length equals 12 residues. The CDR3 spells CASYGTGAEAFF. In DNA form, the CDR3 reads TGTGCCAGCTACGGGACAGGGGCTGAAGCTTTCTTT.

The chain uses TRBV5-1 and TRBJ1-2; D gene ambiguous. Trimming cost V 0 bases and J 0 bases, with 9 bases left between them. CDR1 and CDR2 (germline): SGHRS, YFSETQ. CDR3 length equals 15 residues. The CDR3 loop reads CASSLVYRANYGYTF. The DNA of the CDR3 is TGCGCCAGCAGCTTGGTTTACAGAGCTAACTATGGCTACACCTTC.

The chain couples TRBV11-3 to TRBJ2-3; weak D call: TRBD2 (5 bases). V lost 5 bases to trimming and J lost 1 base, with 13 bases between them. The V gene's germline CDR1 is SGHNT and CDR2 YENEEA. This CDR3 region has 15 residues. CDR3 loop: CASSKRQLGTDTQYF. The CDR3 region has the DNA TGTGCCAGCAGCAAGCGACAACTAGGCACAGATACGCAGTATTTT. The full variable domain, rest sourced from reference TRBV11-3 and TRBJ2-3, is EAGVVQSPRYKIIEKKQPVAFWCNPISGHNTLYWYLQNLGQGPELLIRYENEEAVDDSQLPKDRFSAERLKGVDSTLKIQPAELGDSAVYLCASSKRQLGTDTQYFGPGTRLTVL.

The chain carries TRBV5-6 and TRBJ2-7, with TRBD1 matching 10 bases. The CDR3 has 14 residues. V shed 8 bases, J shed 0 bases, and the junction held 5 bases outside the gene matches. Germline assignment: CDR1 SGHDT and CDR2 YYEEEE. The DNA for the CDR3 is TGTGCCAGTAGGACAGGGGGGAGCTCCTACGAGCAGTACTTC. Its protein is CASRTGGSSYEQYF.

This chain links TRBV6-5 with TRBJ1-5; D unresolved. The germline V gene encodes CDR1 MNHEY and CDR2 SVGAGI. The V gene lost 6 bases and the J gene lost 2 bases, with 11 bases spanning the gap. The CDR3 is made up of 14 amino acids. CDR3 region: CASSLNGGNQPQHF. For the CDR3, the DNA is TGTGCCAGCAGCCTTAACGGTGGCAATCAGCCCCAGCATTTT.

This clone appeared once. V usage is TRBV7-9 and J usage is TRBJ1-1; D is ambiguous. Germline V lookup: CDR1 SEHNR, CDR2 FQNEAQ (reference sequence). There are 12 residues in the CDR3. V shed 5 bases and J shed 7 bases, with 11 bases lying between them. CDR3 coding DNA: TGTGCCAGCAGCCTGGGTACAGATGAAGCTTTCTTT. Translating gives CASSLGTDEAFF.

Turning to this clone: Other nucleotide sequences in the sample specify the same CDR3. V is TRBV6-5 and J is TRBJ1-2, with 7 bases matching TRBD1. The germline CDR1 and CDR2 sequences are MNHEY and SVGAGI. J gave up 5 bases and V 6 bases, and 12 bases lay outside the gene matches. CDR3 length: 15 residues. Here the CDR3 DNA reads TGTGCCAGCAGCACACACCGGGACAGCCAGTATGGCTACACCTTC. Protein product: CASSTHRDSQYGYTF.

For this clone: At one end the junction does not follow the germline gene, possibly because of a read error. Other DNA sequences in the same sample also yield this CDR3. The chain has TRBV5-8 and TRBJ2-2, with D possibly being TRBD1 (5 bases). Looked up from germline, CDR1 is SGHTS and CDR2 is YDEGEE. The CDR3 consists of 14 residues. CDR3 nucleotides: TGCGCCAGCAGCACTCGATCAAGGGGCGGGGAGCTGTTTTTT. It yields the protein CASSTRSRGGELFF.

This chain connects TRBV2 to TRBJ2-3; possible D gene TRBD2, 7 bases. This CDR3 has 16 residues. The V gene lost 1 base and the J gene lost 8 bases, with 19 bases spanning the gap. Looked up from germline, CDR1 is SNHLY and CDR2 is FYNNEI. CDR3 sequence (DNA): TGTGCCAGCAGTGAAGAGATGGGGGGGCCCAGATCTACGCAGTATTTT. Translating gives CASSEEMGGPRSTQYF.

The chain is built from TRBV5-1 and TRBJ1-6; D possibly corresponds to TRBD1 (5 bases). The CDR3 contains 16 residues. V was trimmed by 0 bases and J by 9 bases, leaving 16 bases between them. Germline loops: CDR1 SGHRS, CDR2 YFSETQ. The CDR3 coding sequence is TGCGCCAGCAGCTTGGAGTCTGCAGGGAGGAGTTCACCCCTCCACTTT. Its protein is CASSLESAGRSSPLHF.

The chain combines TRBV7-9 with TRBJ2-1; D possibly corresponds to TRBD2 (6 bases). There are 14 residues in the CDR3. V shed 1 base and J shed 8 bases, with 12 bases lying between them. Germline V lookup: CDR1 SEHNR, CDR2 FQNEAQ (reference sequence). The CDR3 region has the DNA TGTGCCAGCAGCTTAGGAGGACTATTTCATGAGCAGTTCTTC. Translated: CASSLGGLFHEQFF.

This clone has only a few counts. J is TRBJ1-2 and V is TRBV6-1; D may be TRBD1 (5 bases). The V and J ends lost 6 bases and 6 bases respectively, with 11 bases between them. The CDR3 contains 12 residues. Germline V gene lookup returns CDR1 MNHNS and CDR2 SASEGT. The CDR3 DNA reads as TGTGCCAGCAGCCTGGACACCGATGGCTACACCTTC. Its protein is CASSLDTDGYTF.

This chain links TRBV7-6 with TRBJ2-3; D possibly corresponds to TRBD2 (6 bases). The CDR3 runs to 16 residues. Trimming left V 1 base short and J 4 bases short, with 15 bases between. The germline gives CDR1 SGHVS, CDR2 FNYEAQ. CDR3 DNA sequence: TGTGCCAGCAGCTTAGAGGCGGGGCGGATGTCAGATACGCAGTATTTT. Protein product: CASSLEAGRMSDTQYF.

J is TRBJ1-4 and V is TRBV5-4, with 10 bases fitting TRBD1. Unmatched junction bases numbered 5, after V lost 4 bases and J lost 5 bases. The length of the CDR3 is 15 residues. Per germline, CDR1 SGHNT and CDR2 YYREEE (reference sequence). In DNA form, the CDR3 reads TGTGCCAGCAGCAGCCGGACAGGGGGGAATGAAAAACTGTTTTTT. This gives the protein CASSSRTGGNEKLFF.

V and J are TRBV7-3 and TRBJ2-2; a possible D gene is TRBD2 (6 bases). The CDR3 sequence is 16 residues long. The germline V gene encodes CDR1 SGHTA and CDR2 FQGTGA. Trimming cost V 5 bases and J 4 bases, with 17 bases left between them. The CDR3 sequence: CASSPRLVGGTGELFF. The CDR3 nucleotides are TGTGCCAGCAGCCCAAGACTAGTTGGGGGCACCGGGGAGCTGTTTTTT. The full variable domain, with the rest looked up from reference TRBV7-3 and TRBJ2-2, is GAGVSQTPSNKVTEKGKYVELRCDPISGHTALYWYRQSLGQGPEFLIYFQGTGAADDSGLPNDRFFAVRPEGSVSTLKIQRTERGDSAVYLCASSPRLVGGTGELFFGEGSRLTVL.